Below are 16 T cell receptor beta chains sequenced from a single sample in a study of shared clonotypes between healthy human individuals. Measured with immunoSEQ multiplex PCR; TCRdb has only the in-frame clones, and not every one. Here the sample spans some 96,000 clones, more than 45% being singletons. The specimen was PBMCs. The receptor source for this set is a woman aged 40 to 50 in good health. Some clones in this sample may be carry-over from other donors' samples.

The chain couples TRBV6-6 to TRBJ2-5; D is uncertain. CDR1 MNHNY and CDR2 SVGAGI come from the germline V gene (reference sequence). This CDR3 region has 12 residues. V lost 4 bases, J lost 5 bases, and 8 bases lay in between. Here the CDR3 DNA reads TGTGCCAGCAGTTCATCGATCGAGACCCAGTACTTC. Residues: CASSSSIETQYF.

This clone was seen many times. CDR3 nucleotides: TGTGCCAGCAGCGACTACAGGGGTAAGGGCTACGAGCAGTACTTC. This gives the protein CASSDYRGKGYEQYF. This chain links TRBV11-2 with TRBJ2-7, with TRBD1 identical over 7 bases. CDR1 SGHAT and CDR2 FQNNGV come from the germline V gene. V shed 5 bases, J shed 3 bases, and the junction held 10 bases outside the gene matches. This CDR3 spans 15 amino acids.

This sequence joins TRBV19 and TRBJ2-7; no clear D gene. CDR3 size: 14 residues. Trimming took off 3 bases at V and 0 bases at J, with 9 bases between the two ends. CDR1 LNHDA and CDR2 SQIVND come from the germline V gene (reference sequence). CDR3 in amino acids: CASSIQPSSYEQYF. The CDR3 DNA sequence: TGTGCCAGTAGTATCCAGCCTAGCTCCTACGAGCAGTACTTC.

This sequence joins TRBV27 and TRBJ2-5; no definite D call. Matching the DNA end better, TRBJ2-7 makes the J call doubtful. Germline CDR1 MNHEY, CDR2 SMNVEV (reference sequence). This CDR3 region has 14 residues. Here the CDR3 reads CASSLAGPNYEQYF. The CDR3 coding sequence is TGTGCCAGCAGTTTAGCCGGTCCTAACTACGAGCAGTACTTC.

The genes are TRBV14 and TRBJ2-5; D gene unclear. Between the trimmed V and J ends, which lost 0 bases and 1 base, there was a span of 0 bases. This CDR3 has 12 residues. The V gene's germline CDR1 is SGHDN and CDR2 FVKESK. CDR3 nucleotide sequence: TGTGCCAGCAGCCAAGACCAAGAGACCCAGTACTTC. Residues: CASSQDQETQYF.

This clone was seen many times. This chain connects TRBV28 to TRBJ2-3; possible D gene TRBD2, 6 bases. CDR1 is MDHEN and CDR2 is SYDVKM in the germline V gene. CDR3 length equals 13 residues. Trimming shortened V by 6 bases and J by 5 bases, and 12 bases separated the two germline ends. DNA of the CDR3: TGTGCCAGCAGGGAGGGCCTGGAAGATACGCAGTATTTT. Protein sequence: CASREGLEDTQYF.

This rearrangement joins TRBV6-1 to TRBJ1-1; D is uncertain. Germline CDR1 reads MNHNS; CDR2 reads SASEGT. The ends were cut back, 5 bases at V and 5 bases at J, with 15 bases in the middle. CDR3 length equals 14 residues. In DNA, the CDR3 is TGTGCCAGCAGTCAAGGGTTTATGGATACTGAAGCTTTCTTT. Protein sequence: CASSQGFMDTEAFF.

V usage is TRBV18 and J usage is TRBJ2-1, with 11 bases fitting TRBD2. V shed 0 bases and J 9 bases; nucleotides not matched to a gene: 4. Germline V gene data show CDR1 as KGHSH and CDR2 as LQKENI. The CDR3 contains 15 residues. CDR3: CASSPPLAGDGEQFF. The CDR3 DNA reads as TGTGCCAGCTCACCACCACTAGCGGGAGACGGTGAGCAGTTCTTC.

This clone was recorded a few times. This chain uses TRBV28 with TRBJ1-2, with D perhaps TRBD1 (5 bases). Between the trimmed V and J ends, which lost 6 bases and 8 bases, there was a span of 16 bases. This CDR3 has 13 residues. Germline V lookup: CDR1 MDHEN, CDR2 SYDVKM. CDR3 nucleotides: TGTGCCAGCAGGTCTCAGGGCGAGGAGGGCTACACCTTC. Amino acids: CASRSQGEEGYTF.

In the case of this clone: Just one base apart from a much larger clone, this may be a read error. Here the CDR3 DNA reads TGCGCCAGCAGCTTTAGCGGGAGGGCCGACTACGAGCAGCACTTC. Translation: CASSFSGRADYEQHF. J is TRBJ2-7 and V is TRBV5-1, with TRBD2 matching over 11 bases. Germline V gene data show CDR1 as SGHRS and CDR2 as YFSETQ. The CDR3 is 15 amino acids.

The chain recombines TRBV19 with TRBJ1-1; D is perhaps TRBD1 (5 bases). The CDR3 covers 12 residues. Germline values: CDR1 LNHDA, CDR2 SQIVND (reference sequence). Trimming pared 3 bases from V and 9 bases from J, leaving 11 bases between. CDR3 loop: CASSISGSKAFF. As DNA, the CDR3 is TGTGCCAGTAGTATTTCAGGGAGTAAAGCTTTCTTT.

The chain has TRBV4-1 and TRBJ2-3, with 14 positions matching TRBD2. The germline V gene has CDR1 MGHRA and CDR2 YSYEKL. After removal of 5 bases from V and 5 bases from J, the junction contained 12 bases not matched to a gene. CDR3 length: 18 residues. The CDR3 region is CASSSSGLAGGGVDTQYF. CDR3 DNA: TGCGCCAGCAGCTCCTCAGGACTAGCGGGAGGAGGGGTAGATACGCAGTATTTT.

This clone was recorded at least ten times. Other DNA sequences from this sample encode an identical CDR3 as well. The chain carries TRBV30 and TRBJ2-1; TRBD2 is a possible D gene (5 bases). The germline CDR1 and CDR2 sequences are GTSNPN and SVGIG (reference sequence). There are 13 residues in the CDR3. Between the trimmed V and J ends, which lost 4 bases and 5 bases, there was a span of 12 bases. The CDR3 spells CAWTEEVHNEQFF. CDR3 sequence (DNA): TGTGCCTGGACAGAGGAGGTCCACAATGAGCAGTTCTTC.

This clone was seen a handful of times. CDR3 in DNA: TGTGCCAGCAGCTCTCAAGGGAAAGCGGAGACCCAGTACTTC. The encoded protein is CASSSQGKAETQYF. The V gene is TRBV2, the J gene TRBJ2-5, with D unresolved. V dropped 6 bases and J dropped 5 bases, with 16 bases sitting between them. The CDR3 has 14 amino acids. Germline V gene data show CDR1 as SNHLY and CDR2 as FYNNEI.

On this clone itself: At one end the junction does not follow the germline gene, possibly because of a read error. V gene TRBV5-1 combines with J gene TRBJ2-1, with TRBD2 matching over 7 bases. Germline V lookup: CDR1 SGHRS, CDR2 YFSETQ. The CDR3 runs 17 residues. CDR3 sequence (DNA): TGCGCCAGCAGCTTGGACCCTAGCGGTAGCTCCTACAATGAGCAGCTCTTC. It encodes CASSLDPSGSSYNEQLF.

The chain combines TRBV7-8 with TRBJ2-7; 9 bases align to TRBD2. J gave up 5 bases and V 2 bases, and 1 base lay outside the gene matches. The CDR3 runs to 13 residues. Per the germline V gene, CDR1 is SGHVS and CDR2 is FQNEAQ. The DNA for the CDR3 is TGTGCCAGCAGCTTACGGACTAGCGACGAGCAGTACTTC. Translation gives CASSLRTSDEQYF.